The clone carrying this TCR beta chain was detected only once. What it recognizes is unknown. The repertoire was sequenced with immunoSEQ multiplex PCR; TCRdb's copy has only in-frame clones and lacks some. The sample consists of approximately 30,000 clones, approximately 94% of them appearing once. The data belong to a study of T cell clonotyping in hematopoietic cell transplantation. Germline V CDR1 and CDR2: MNHEY, SMNVEV (reference sequence). CDR3 length: 19 residues. Trimming took 4 bases from V and 2 from J; bases not matched to a gene: 19. Study conclusions and caveats: Broader posttransplant TCR repertoire diversity was predicted by graft donor and pretransplant recipient Inverse Simpson Index values. Recipient TCR diversity dropped after transplant; expanded clonotypes rose from day 30 to 180.

The chain has TRBV27 and TRBJ2-7; 8 positions match TRBD2. The sample was peripheral blood mononuclear cells. The sequence derives from a man aged 45-65 years in good health. Some clones in this sample may be carry-over from other donors' samples. CDR3 in DNA: TGTGCCAGCAGTTGGGGACGGGGGGGCAACGGACGAGGGACCTACGAGCAGTACTTC. This translates into CASSWGRGGNGRGTYEQYF.